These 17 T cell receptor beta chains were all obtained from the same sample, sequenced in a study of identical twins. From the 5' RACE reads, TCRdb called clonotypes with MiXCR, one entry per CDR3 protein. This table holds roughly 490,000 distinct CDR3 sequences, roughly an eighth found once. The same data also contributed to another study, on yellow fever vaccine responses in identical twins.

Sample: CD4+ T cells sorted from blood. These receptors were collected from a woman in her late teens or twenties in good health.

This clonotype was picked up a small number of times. CDR3 in amino acids: CASILLGGRKNEQFF. The CDR3 DNA sequence: TGTGCCAGCATCCTATTAGGCGGGAGGAAAAATGAGCAGTTCTTC. This chain uses TRBV12-1 with TRBJ2-1; TRBD2 reflects the table's D call only, with no check against the DNA. TRBV12-1 is noted as a pseudogene. The CDR3 length is 15 residues.

The CDR3 DNA is TGTGCCAGCAGCTTGGATCAGGGAAACATTCAGTACTTC. It codes for CASSLDQGNIQYF. The chain employs TRBV5-6 and TRBJ2-4, with D perhaps TRBD1 (5 bases). Germline V gene data show CDR1 as SGHDT and CDR2 as YYEEEE. Trimming removed 0 bases from V and 6 bases from J, with 7 bases in between. This CDR3 contains 13 residues.

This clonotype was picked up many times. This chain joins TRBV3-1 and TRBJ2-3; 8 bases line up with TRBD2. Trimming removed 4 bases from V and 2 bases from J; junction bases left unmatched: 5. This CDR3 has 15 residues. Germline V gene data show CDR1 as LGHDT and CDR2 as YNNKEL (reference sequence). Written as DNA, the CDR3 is TGTGCCAGCAGCCTACGGCGGGGGGCCACAGATACGCAGTATTTT. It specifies CASSLRRGATDTQYF.

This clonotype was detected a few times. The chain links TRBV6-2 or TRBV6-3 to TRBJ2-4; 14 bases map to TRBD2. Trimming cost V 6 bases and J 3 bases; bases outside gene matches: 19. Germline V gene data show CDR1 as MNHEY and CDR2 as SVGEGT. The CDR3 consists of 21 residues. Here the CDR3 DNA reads TGTGCCAGCAGACGATCCCCGGGACTAGCGGGGGAACCTCTGGGCAAAAACATTCAGTACTTC. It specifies CASRRSPGLAGEPLGKNIQYF.

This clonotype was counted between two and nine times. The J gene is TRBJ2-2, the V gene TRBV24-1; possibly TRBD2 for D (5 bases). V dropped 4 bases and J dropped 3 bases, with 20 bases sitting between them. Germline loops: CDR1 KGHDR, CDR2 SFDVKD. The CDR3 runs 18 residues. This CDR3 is CATSDSTPLEGYTGELFF. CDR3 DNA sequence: TGTGCCACCAGTGACTCCACTCCCCTCGAGGGTTACACCGGGGAGCTGTTTTTT.

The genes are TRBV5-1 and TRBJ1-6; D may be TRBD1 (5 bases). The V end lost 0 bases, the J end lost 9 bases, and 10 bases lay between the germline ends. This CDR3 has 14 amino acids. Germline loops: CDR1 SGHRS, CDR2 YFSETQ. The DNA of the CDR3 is TGCGCCAGCAGCTTGGCAGGGCGGGGTTCACCCCTCCACTTT. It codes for CASSLAGRGSPLHF.

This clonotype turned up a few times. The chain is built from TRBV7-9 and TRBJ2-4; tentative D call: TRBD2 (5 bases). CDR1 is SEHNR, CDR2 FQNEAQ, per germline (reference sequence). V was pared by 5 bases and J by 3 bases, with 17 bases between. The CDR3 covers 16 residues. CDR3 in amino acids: CASSPGLAKGKNIQYF. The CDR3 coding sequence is TGTGCCAGCAGCCCGGGGTTGGCTAAAGGCAAAAACATTCAGTACTTC. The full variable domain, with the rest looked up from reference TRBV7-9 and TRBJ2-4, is DTGVSQNPRHKITKRGQNVTFRCDPISEHNRLYWYRQTLGQGPEFLTYFQNEAQLEKSRLLSDRFSAERPKGSFSTLEIQRTEQGDSAMYLCASSPGLAKGKNIQYFGAGTRLSVL.

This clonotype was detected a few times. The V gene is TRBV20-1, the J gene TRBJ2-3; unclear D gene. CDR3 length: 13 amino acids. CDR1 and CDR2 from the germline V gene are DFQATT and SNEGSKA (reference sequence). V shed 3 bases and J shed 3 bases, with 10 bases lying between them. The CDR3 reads CSASPQETDTQYF. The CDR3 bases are TGCAGTGCTAGCCCTCAGGAGACAGATACGCAGTATTTT.

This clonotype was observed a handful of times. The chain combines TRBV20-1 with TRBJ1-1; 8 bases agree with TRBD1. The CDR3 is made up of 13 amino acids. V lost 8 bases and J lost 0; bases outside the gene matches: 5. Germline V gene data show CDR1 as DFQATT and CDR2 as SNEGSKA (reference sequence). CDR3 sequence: CSIQGALNTEAFF. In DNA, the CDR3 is TGCAGTATTCAGGGGGCGCTGAACACTGAAGCTTTCTTT.

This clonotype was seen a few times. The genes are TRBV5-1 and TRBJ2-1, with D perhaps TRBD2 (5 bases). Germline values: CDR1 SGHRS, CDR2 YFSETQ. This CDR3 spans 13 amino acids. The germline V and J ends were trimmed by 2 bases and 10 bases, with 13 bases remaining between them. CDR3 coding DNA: TGCGCCAGCAGCTTAAAGTCCCTAGCAGAGCAGTTCTTC. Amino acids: CASSLKSLAEQFF.

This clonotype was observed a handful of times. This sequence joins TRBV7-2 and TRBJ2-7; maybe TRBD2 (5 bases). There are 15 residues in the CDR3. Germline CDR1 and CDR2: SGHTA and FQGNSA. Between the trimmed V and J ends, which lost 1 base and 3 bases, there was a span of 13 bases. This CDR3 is CASSLVVAEGYEQYF. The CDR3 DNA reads TGTGCCAGCAGCTTAGTGGTGGCCGAGGGCTACGAGCAGTACTTC. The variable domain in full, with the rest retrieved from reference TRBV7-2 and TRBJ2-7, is GAGVSQSPSNKVTEKGKDVELRCDPISGHTALYWYRQSLGQGLEFLIYFQGNSAPDKSGLPSDRFSAERTGGSVSTLTIQRTQQEDSAVYLCASSLVVAEGYEQYFGPGTRLTVT.

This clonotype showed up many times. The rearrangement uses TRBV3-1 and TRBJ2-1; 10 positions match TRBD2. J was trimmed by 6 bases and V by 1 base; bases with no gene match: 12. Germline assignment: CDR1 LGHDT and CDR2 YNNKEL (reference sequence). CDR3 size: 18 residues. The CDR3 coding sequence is TGTGCCAGCAGCCAAGGGGAAGGAGCGGGGGGGCGTTTCAATGAGCAGTTCTTC. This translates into CASSQGEGAGGRFNEQFF.

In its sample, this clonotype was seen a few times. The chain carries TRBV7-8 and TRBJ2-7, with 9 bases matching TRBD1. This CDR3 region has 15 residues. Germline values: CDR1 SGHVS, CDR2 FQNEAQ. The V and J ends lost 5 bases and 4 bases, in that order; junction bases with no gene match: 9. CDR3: CASSQGTGKLYEQYF. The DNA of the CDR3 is TGTGCCAGCAGCCAGGGGACAGGGAAGCTTTACGAGCAGTACTTC.

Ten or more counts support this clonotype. CDR3 amino acids: CASRTTGEETQYF. Written as DNA, the CDR3 is TGTGCCAGCAGGACGACAGGGGAAGAGACCCAGTACTTC. This chain joins TRBV12-3 or TRBV12-4 and TRBJ2-5; TRBD1 aligns across 8 bases. Trimming cost V 6 bases and J 3 bases; bases outside gene matches: 3. This CDR3 contains 13 residues.

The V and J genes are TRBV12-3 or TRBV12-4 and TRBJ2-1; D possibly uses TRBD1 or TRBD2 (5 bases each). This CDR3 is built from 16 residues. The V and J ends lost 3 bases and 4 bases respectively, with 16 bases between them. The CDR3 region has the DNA TGTGCCAGCAGTTTTAATCATGGGGGAAAATACAATGAGCAGTTCTTC. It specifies CASSFNHGGKYNEQFF.

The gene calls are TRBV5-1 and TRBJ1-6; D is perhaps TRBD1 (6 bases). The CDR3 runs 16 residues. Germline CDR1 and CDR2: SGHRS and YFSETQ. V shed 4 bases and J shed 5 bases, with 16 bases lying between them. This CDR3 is CASSPRGGDNNSPLHF. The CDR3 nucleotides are TGCGCCAGCAGCCCCCGCGGGGGCGATAATAATTCACCCCTCCACTTT. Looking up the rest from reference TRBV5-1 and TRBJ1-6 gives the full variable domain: KAGVTQTPRYLIKTRGQQVTLSCSPISGHRSVSWYQQTPGQGLQFLFEYFSETQRNKGNFPGRFSGRQFSNSRSEMNVSTLELGDSALYLCASSPRGGDNNSPLHFGNGTRLTVT.

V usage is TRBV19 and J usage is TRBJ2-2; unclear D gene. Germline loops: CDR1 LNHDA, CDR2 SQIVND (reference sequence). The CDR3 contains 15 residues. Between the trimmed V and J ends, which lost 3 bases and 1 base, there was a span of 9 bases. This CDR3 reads CASSMAGWNTGELFF. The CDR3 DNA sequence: TGTGCCAGTAGTATGGCCGGATGGAACACCGGGGAGCTGTTTTTT.